This T cell receptor beta chain derives from a study of OX40 agonist ivuxolimab in advanced cancers. For the study at large: Patients were dosed with the agonistic anti-OX40 (CD134) antibody ivuxolimab. Dose-escalation patients had hepatocellular carcinoma, melanoma, renal cell or head and neck cancer.

The trim removed 5 bases at V and 8 bases at J, leaving 4 bases unmatched. The CDR3 has 14 amino acids. Germline V CDR1 and CDR2: SGHVS, FQNEAQ. Sequenced by immunoSEQ multiplex PCR; TCRdb stores in-frame clones only, minus some. The table has some 83,000 clones, more than 85% seen once. Autoimmune disease history or systemic immunosuppression led to patients being barred. The chain couples TRBV7-8 to TRBJ1-6; 9 nucleotides align to TRBD1. This material consisted of CD4+ or CD8+ T cells sorted from blood, taken in a trial of the OX40 agonist ivuxolimab. This clonotype was sampled from an adult with an advanced solid tumor such as melanoma, head and neck, liver or kidney cancer. CDR3 loop: CASSRDRDYSPLHF. CDR3 nucleotide sequence: TGTGCCAGCAGCCGGGACAGGGATTATTCACCCCTCCACTTT.